This passage covers 13 T cell receptor beta chains from one sample sequenced in a study of blood T cell repertoires in COVID-19. The protocol was immunoSEQ multiplex PCR, while the TCRdb copy is restricted to in-frame clones and leaves out a portion. The data show over 200,000 clones, just over 85% seen once. Material for sequencing was peripheral blood. The receptors here all came from a man aged 30 to 45 who had recovered from COVID-19.

The V call is TRBV19, the J call TRBJ2-6, with D perhaps TRBD1 (6 bases). This CDR3 contains 17 residues. Trimming cost V 7 bases and J 2 bases, with 18 bases left between them. The germline V gene encodes CDR1 LNHDA and CDR2 SQIVND (reference sequence). The CDR3 DNA reads TGTGCCAGTATTGCTCCGGGACACCTAACTGGGGCCAACGTCCTGACTTTC. Translated, it gives CASIAPGHLTGANVLTF.

The chain is built from TRBV12-3 or TRBV12-4 and TRBJ2-7; 8 bases are a match to TRBD1. V lost 3 bases and J lost 6; bases outside the gene matches: 4. This CDR3 is built from 13 residues. CDR3 sequence (DNA): TGTGCCAGCAGTTTCAGGGGGCGACTCGAGCAGTACTTC. The encoded protein is CASSFRGRLEQYF.

V is TRBV19 and J is TRBJ1-3; 8 nucleotides agree with TRBD1. There are 16 residues in the CDR3. Germline CDR1 is LNHDA and CDR2 is SQIVND (reference sequence). Trimming removed 8 bases from V and 1 base from J; junction bases left unmatched: 10. The CDR3 DNA sequence: TGTGCCAGTCGGGACAGGCCTACACTATCTGGAAACACCATATATTTT. This translates into CASRDRPTLSGNTIYF. The variable domain in full, with the rest retrieved from reference TRBV19 and TRBJ1-3, is DGGITQSPKYLFRKEGQNVTLSCEQNLNHDAMYWYRQDPGQGLRLIYYSQIVNDFQKGDIAEGYSVSREKKESFPLTVTSAQKNPTAFYLCASRDRPTLSGNTIYFGEGSWLTVV.

V usage is TRBV4-2 and J usage is TRBJ2-1; TRBD2 matches 11 bases. Germline V CDR1 and CDR2: LGHNA, YNFKEQ. V lost 2 bases and J lost 9; bases outside the gene matches: 9. The CDR3 sequence is 16 residues long. The CDR3 coding sequence is TGTGCCAGCAGCCAACTGACACTAGCGGGGGAGGGTGAGCAGTTCTTC. Its translation is CASSQLTLAGEGEQFF.

The chain is built from TRBV12-3 or TRBV12-4 and TRBJ1-2; unclear D gene. Trimming removed 7 bases from V and 2 bases from J, with 11 bases in between. This CDR3 is built from 13 residues. The CDR3 nucleotides are TGTGCCAGCACTTACGGAGCGAACTATGGCTACACCTTC. This gives the protein CASTYGANYGYTF.

V is TRBV5-6 and J is TRBJ1-5; D remains unclear. Germline CDR1 reads SGHDT; CDR2 reads YYEEEE. The length of the CDR3 is 15 residues. With 1 base removed from V and 4 bases from J, the gap between germline ends came to 12 bases. The DNA for the CDR3 is TGTGCCAGCAGCTTGCATGGGCGACGAAATCAGCCCCAGCATTTT. Encoded protein: CASSLHGRRNQPQHF.

The gene calls are TRBV6-2 or TRBV6-3 and TRBJ1-2, with D tentatively TRBD1 (5 bases). Trimming removed 2 bases at V and 7 bases at J, with 11 bases between. The CDR3 runs 13 residues. CDR1 and CDR2 from the germline V gene are MNHEY and SVGEGT. The CDR3 is CASSYAGYGGYTF. The CDR3 nucleotides are TGTGCCAGCAGTTACGCAGGGTACGGTGGCTACACCTTC.

The chain joins TRBV24-1 to TRBJ1-5; tentative D call: TRBD1 (6 bases). V was cut by 3 bases and J by 6 bases, with 17 bases left in between. This CDR3 is 16 amino acids long. Germline V lookup: CDR1 KGHDR, CDR2 SFDVKD. CDR3 amino acids: CATSDLTGFVGQPQHF. In DNA, the CDR3 is TGTGCCACCAGTGATCTTACAGGGTTTGTGGGTCAGCCCCAGCATTTT.

The CDR3 nucleotides are TGTGCCAGCAGGGGACTAGCGATGAATGAGCAGTTCTTC. It encodes CASRGLAMNEQFF. The chain joins TRBV12-3 or TRBV12-4 to TRBJ2-1; 10 bases are shared with TRBD2. The CDR3 is 13 amino acids. Trimming removed 6 bases from V and 7 bases from J; junction bases left unmatched: 3.

The chain is built from TRBV18 and TRBJ1-1, with a possible D match to TRBD1 (6 bases). The CDR3 has 17 residues. Germline CDR1 and CDR2: KGHSH and LQKENI. Trimming shortened V by 5 bases and J by 3 bases, and 22 bases separated the two germline ends. CDR3 sequence: CASSTTNQGHGDTEAFF. The CDR3 coding sequence is TGTGCCAGCTCAACCACAAATCAGGGGCATGGGGACACTGAAGCTTTCTTT.

The V and J genes are TRBV5-6 and TRBJ2-2; 10 bases line up with TRBD2. Trimming took 6 bases from V and 4 from J; bases not matched to a gene: 3. This CDR3 is 14 amino acids long. CDR1 is SGHDT and CDR2 is YYEEEE in the germline V gene. The CDR3 DNA reads TGTGCCAGCACTTGGACTAGCGGCACCGGGGAGCTGTTTTTT. This gives the protein CASTWTSGTGELFF.

The chain couples TRBV7-2 to TRBJ1-1; TRBD1 matches at 8 bases. The CDR3 consists of 16 residues. J gave up 10 bases and V 2 bases, and 15 bases lay outside the gene matches. Germline V gene sequence: CDR1 SGHTA, CDR2 FQGNSA. The CDR3 reads CASSLYAGGATGRAFF. The CDR3 bases are TGTGCCAGCAGCTTATACGCAGGGGGCGCCACCGGCCGAGCTTTCTTT. Full variable domain (outside the CDR3, taken from reference TRBV7-2 and TRBJ1-1): GAGVSQSPSNKVTEKGKDVELRCDPISGHTALYWYRQSLGQGLEFLIYFQGNSAPDKSGLPSDRFSAERTGGSVSTLTIQRTQQEDSAVYLCASSLYAGGATGRAFFGQGTRLTVV.

The chain has TRBV18 and TRBJ1-1; TRBD1 agrees at 11 bases. V gave up 7 bases and J gave up 2 bases; unmatched junction bases: 3. This CDR3 comprises 14 residues. The germline V gene encodes CDR1 KGHSH and CDR2 LQKENI. CDR3 amino acids: CASCGTGGNTEAFF. The DNA for the CDR3 is TGTGCCAGCTGTGGGACAGGGGGTAACACTGAAGCTTTCTTT.